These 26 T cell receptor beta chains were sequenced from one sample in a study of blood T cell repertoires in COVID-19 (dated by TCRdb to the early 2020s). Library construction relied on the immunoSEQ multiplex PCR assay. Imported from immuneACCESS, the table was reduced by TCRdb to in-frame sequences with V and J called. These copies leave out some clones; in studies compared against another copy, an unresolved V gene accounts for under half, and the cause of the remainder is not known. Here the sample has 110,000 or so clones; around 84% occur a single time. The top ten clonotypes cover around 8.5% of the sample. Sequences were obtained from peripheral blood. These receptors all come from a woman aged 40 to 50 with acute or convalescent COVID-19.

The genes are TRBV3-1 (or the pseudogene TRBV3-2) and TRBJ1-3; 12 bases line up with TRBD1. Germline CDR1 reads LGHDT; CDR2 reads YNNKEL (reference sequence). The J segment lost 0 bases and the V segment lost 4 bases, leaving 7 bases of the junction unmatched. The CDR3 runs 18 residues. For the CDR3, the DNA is TGTGCCAGCAGCCCCCGGGACAGGGGGCTGAGCTCTGGAAACACCATATATTTT. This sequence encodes CASSPRDRGLSSGNTIYF.

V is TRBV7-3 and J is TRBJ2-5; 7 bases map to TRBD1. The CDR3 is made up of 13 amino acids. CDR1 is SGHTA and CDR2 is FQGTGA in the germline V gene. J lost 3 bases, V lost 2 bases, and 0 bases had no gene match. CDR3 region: CASSLDREETQYF. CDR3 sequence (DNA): TGTGCCAGCAGCTTAGACAGGGAAGAGACCCAGTACTTC.

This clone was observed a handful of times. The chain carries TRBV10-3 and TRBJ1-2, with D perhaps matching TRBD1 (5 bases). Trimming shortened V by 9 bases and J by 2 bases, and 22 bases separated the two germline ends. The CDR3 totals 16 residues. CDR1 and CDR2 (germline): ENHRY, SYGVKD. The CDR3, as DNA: TGTGCCATTCGTAAGGCAACAGGAGATTTGAACTATGGCTACACCTTC. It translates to CAIRKATGDLNYGYTF.

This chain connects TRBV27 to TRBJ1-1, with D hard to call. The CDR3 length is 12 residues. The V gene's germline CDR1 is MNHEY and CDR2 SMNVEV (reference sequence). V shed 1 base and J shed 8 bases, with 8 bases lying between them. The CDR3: CASSLFGGEAFF. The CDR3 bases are TGTGCCAGCAGTTTATTTGGAGGAGAAGCTTTCTTT.

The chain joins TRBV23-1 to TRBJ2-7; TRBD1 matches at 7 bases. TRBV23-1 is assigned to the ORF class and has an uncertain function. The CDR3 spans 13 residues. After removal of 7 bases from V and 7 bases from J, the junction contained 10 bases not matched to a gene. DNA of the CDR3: TGCGCCAGCAACCACGACAGGGCAGGGGAGCAGTACTTC. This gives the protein CASNHDRAGEQYF.

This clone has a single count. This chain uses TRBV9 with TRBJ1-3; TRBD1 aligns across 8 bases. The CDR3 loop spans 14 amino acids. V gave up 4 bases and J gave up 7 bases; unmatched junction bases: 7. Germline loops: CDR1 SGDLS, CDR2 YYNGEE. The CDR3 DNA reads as TGTGCCAGCAGCCCAGGGGGCTTAGGCAACACCATATATTTT. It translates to CASSPGGLGNTIYF.

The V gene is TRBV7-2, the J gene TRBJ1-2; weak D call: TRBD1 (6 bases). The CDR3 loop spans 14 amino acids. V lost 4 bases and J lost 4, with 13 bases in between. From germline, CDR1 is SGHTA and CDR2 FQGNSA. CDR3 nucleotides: TGTGCCAGCAGCTCCGGACAGTCTCTCTATGGCTACACCTTC. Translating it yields CASSSGQSLYGYTF.

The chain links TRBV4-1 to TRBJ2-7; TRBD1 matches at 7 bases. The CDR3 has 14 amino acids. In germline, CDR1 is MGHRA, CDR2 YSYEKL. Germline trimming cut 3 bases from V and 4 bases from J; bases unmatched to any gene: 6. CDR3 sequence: CASSHQEQGYEQYF. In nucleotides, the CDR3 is TGCGCCAGCAGCCATCAAGAACAGGGGTACGAGCAGTACTTC.

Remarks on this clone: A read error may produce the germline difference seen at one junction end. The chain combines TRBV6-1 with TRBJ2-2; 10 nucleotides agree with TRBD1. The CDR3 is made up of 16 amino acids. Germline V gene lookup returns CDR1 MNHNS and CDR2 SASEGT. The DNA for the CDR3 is TGTGCCAGCCGTGAAAGGGACAGGGGATTGACCGGGGAGCTGTTTTTT. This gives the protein CASRERDRGLTGELFF.

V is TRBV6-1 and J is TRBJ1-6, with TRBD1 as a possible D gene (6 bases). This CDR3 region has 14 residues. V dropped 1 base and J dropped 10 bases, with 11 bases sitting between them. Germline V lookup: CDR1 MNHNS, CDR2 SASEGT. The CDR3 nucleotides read TGTGCCAGCAGTGAAGACAGGGAAGGATCACCCCTCCACTTT. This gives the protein CASSEDREGSPLHF.

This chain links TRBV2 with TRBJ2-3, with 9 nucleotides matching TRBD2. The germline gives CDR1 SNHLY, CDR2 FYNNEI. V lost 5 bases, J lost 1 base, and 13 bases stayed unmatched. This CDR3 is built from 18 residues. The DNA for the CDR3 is TGTGCCAGCAGTCTGAATCACTTACTAGCGGGCGGCACAGATACGCAGTATTTT. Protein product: CASSLNHLLAGGTDTQYF.

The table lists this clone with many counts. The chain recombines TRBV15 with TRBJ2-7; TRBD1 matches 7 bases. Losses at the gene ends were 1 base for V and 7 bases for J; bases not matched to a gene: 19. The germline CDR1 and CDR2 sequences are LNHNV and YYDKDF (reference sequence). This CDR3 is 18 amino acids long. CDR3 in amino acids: CATSRGWGQTLPLGEQYF. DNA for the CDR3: TGTGCCACCAGCAGAGGTTGGGGACAGACCCTACCCCTGGGAGAGCAGTACTTC.

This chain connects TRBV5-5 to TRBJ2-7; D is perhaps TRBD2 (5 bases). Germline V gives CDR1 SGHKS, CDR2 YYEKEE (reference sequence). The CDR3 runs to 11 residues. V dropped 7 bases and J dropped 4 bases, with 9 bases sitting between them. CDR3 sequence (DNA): TGTGCCAGCGTCCGGGGATACGAGCAGTACTTC. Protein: CASVRGYEQYF.

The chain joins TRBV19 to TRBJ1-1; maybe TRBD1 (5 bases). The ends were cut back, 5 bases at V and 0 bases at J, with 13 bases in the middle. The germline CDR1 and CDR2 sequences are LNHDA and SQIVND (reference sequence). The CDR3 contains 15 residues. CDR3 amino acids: CASSPGANLNTEAFF. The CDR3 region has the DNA TGTGCCAGTAGTCCTGGGGCGAATTTGAACACTGAAGCTTTCTTT.

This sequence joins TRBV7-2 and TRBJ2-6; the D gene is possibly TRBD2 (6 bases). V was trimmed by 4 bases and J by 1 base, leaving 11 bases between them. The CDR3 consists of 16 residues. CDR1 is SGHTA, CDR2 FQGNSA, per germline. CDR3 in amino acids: CASSSRGGSGANVLTF. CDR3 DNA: TGTGCCAGCAGCTCCCGCGGAGGGTCTGGGGCCAACGTCCTGACTTTC.

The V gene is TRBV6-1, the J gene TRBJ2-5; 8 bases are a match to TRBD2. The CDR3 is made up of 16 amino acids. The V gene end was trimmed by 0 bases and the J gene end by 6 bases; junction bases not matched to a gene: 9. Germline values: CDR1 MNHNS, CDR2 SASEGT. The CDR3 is CASSEAERGGQKTQYF. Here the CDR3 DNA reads TGTGCCAGCAGTGAAGCCGAGCGCGGGGGGCAGAAGACCCAGTACTTC.

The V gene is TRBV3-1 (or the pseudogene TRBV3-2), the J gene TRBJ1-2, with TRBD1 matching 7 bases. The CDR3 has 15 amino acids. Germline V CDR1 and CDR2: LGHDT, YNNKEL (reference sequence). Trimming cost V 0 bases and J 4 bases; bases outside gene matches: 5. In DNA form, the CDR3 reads TGTGCCAGCAGCCAAGATAGGACAGGCTCCTATGGCTACACCTTC. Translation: CASSQDRTGSYGYTF.

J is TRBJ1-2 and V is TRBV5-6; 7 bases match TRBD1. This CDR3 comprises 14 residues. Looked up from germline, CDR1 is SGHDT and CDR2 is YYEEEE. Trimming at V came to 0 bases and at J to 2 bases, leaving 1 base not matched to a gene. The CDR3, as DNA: TGTGCCAGCAGCTTGGGACAGGGCAACTATGGCTACACCTTC. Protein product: CASSLGQGNYGYTF.

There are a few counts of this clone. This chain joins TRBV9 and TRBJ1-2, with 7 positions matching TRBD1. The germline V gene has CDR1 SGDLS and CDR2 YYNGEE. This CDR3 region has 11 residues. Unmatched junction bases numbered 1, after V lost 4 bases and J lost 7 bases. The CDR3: CASSTGVGYTF. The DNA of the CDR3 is TGTGCCAGCAGCACAGGGGTTGGCTACACCTTC.

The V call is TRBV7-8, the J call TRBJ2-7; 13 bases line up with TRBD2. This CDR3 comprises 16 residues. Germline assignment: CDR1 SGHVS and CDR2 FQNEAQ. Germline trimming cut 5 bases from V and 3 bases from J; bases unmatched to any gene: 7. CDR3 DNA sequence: TGTGCCAGCAGCCCGGGACTAGCGGGGCGCTACTACGAGCAGTACTTC. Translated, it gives CASSPGLAGRYYEQYF.

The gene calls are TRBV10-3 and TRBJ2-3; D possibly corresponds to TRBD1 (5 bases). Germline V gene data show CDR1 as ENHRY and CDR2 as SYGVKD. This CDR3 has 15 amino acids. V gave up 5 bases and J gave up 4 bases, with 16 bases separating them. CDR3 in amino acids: CAISRRQGPPDTQYF. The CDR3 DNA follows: TGTGCCATCAGTCGACGCCAGGGCCCCCCAGATACGCAGTATTTT.

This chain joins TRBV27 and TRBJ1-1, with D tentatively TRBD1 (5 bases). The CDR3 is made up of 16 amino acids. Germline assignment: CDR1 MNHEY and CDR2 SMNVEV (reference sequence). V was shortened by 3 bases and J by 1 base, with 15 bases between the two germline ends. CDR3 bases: TGTGCCAGCAGTTTTCGGGCAGGGAAAGGGAACACTGAAGCTTTCTTT. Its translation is CASSFRAGKGNTEAFF.

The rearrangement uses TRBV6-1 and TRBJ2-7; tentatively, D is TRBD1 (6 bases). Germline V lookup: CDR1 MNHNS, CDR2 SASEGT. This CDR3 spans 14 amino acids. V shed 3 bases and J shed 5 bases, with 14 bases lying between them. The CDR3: CASSEGRGFDEQYF. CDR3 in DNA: TGTGCCAGCAGTGAGGGCAGGGGTTTCGACGAGCAGTACTTC.

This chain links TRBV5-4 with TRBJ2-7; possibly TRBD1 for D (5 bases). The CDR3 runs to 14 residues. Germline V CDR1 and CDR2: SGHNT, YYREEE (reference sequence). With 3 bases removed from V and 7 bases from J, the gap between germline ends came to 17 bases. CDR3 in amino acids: CASSSGQLLNEQYF. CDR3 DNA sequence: TGTGCCAGCAGCTCCGGACAACTTCTTAATGAGCAGTACTTC.

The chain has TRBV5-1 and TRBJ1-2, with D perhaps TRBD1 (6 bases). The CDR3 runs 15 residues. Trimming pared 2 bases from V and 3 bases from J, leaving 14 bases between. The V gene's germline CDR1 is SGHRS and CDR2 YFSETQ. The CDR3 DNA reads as TGCGCCAGCAGCTTACAGGGCGGGCCGGACTATGGCTACACCTTC. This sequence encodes CASSLQGGPDYGYTF.

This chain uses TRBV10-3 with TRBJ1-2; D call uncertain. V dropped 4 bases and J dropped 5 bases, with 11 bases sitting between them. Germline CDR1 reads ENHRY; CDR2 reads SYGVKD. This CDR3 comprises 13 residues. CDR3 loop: CAISAPLEYGYTF. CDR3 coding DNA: TGTGCCATCAGTGCCCCTCTTGAGTATGGCTACACCTTC.